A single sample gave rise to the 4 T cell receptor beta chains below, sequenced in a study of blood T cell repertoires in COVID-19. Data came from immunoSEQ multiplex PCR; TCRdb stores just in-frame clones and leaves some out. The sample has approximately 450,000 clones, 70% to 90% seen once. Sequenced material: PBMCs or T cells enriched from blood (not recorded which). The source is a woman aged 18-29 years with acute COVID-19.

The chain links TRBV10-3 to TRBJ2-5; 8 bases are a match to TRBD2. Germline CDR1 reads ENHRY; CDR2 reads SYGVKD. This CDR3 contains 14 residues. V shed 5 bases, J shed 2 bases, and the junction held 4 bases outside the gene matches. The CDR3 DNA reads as TGTGCCATCAGTACCGGGACTAGACAAGAGACCCAGTACTTC. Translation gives CAISTGTRQETQYF.

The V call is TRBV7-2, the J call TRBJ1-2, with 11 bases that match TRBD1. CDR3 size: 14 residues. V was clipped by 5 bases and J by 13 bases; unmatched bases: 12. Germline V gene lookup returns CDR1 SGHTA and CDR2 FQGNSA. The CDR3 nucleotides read TGTGCCAGCAGCGATCAACCGGGACAGGGGGTCGGCACCTTC. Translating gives CASSDQPGQGVGTF. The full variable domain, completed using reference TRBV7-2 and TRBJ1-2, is GAGVSQSPSNKVTEKGKDVELRCDPISGHTALYWYRQSLGQGLEFLIYFQGNSAPDKSGLPSDRFSAERTGGSVSTLTIQRTQQEDSAVYLCASSDQPGQGVGTFGSGTRLTVV.

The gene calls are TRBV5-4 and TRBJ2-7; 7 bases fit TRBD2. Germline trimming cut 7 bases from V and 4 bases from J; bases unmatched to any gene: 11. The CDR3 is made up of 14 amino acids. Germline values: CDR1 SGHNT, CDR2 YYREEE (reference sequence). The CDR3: CASSSGGGFYEQYF. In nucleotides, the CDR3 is TGTGCCAGCTCCTCTGGGGGGGGGTTTTACGAGCAGTACTTC.

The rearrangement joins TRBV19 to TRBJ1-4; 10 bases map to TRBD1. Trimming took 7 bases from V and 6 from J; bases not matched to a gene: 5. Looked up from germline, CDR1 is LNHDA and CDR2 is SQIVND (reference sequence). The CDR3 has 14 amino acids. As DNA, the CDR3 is TGTGCCAGTATTGCCGGGACAGGGGATGAAAAACTGTTTTTT. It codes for CASIAGTGDEKLFF.